A selection of T cell receptor beta chains follows, all from one sample in a study of blood T cell repertoires in COVID-19. The repertoire was sequenced with immunoSEQ multiplex PCR; TCRdb's copy has only in-frame clones and lacks some. The sample includes under 200,000 clones, approximately 79% seen only once; the top ten take about 5.5%. The sequenced sample was PBMCs or T cells enriched from blood (not recorded which). Every receptor here comes from a woman aged 55-70 years with acute COVID-19. Each CDR3 is given with its conserved first and last residue. Each record gives: J gene, V gene, D gene, clone size, CDR3 DNA, CDR3 protein. D genes are given only for firm matches. Clone size appears in some rows only: once, few, many, or a class for an expanded clone.

>TRBJ2-3|TRBV4-2|-|-
TGTGCCAGCAGCCCGATCATGGGGGCCGAGTCTTTAACAGATACGCAGTATTTT
CASSPIMGAESLTDTQYF
>TRBJ2-1|TRBV24-1|TRBD2|once
TGTGCCACCAGTGAACAACCGGGACTAGCGAAAACCTACAATGAGCAGTTCTTC
CATSEQPGLAKTYNEQFF
>TRBJ2-3|TRBV2|-|-
TGTGCCAGCAGTGAGCCCACAGGTACGCAGTATTTT
CASSEPTGTQYF
>TRBJ2-3|TRBV18|-|-
TGTGCCAGCTCGTCCCGAGGAGGGGTAGATACGCAGTATTTT
CASSSRGGVDTQYF
>TRBJ1-1|TRBV6-5|TRBD1|-
TGTGCCAGCAGCTCTCCCGGGACAGGGGGTGAAGCTTTCTTT
CASSSPGTGGEAFF
>TRBJ2-5|TRBV4-1|TRBD2|few
TGCGCCAGCAGCCAAGGCCCCACTGTCGGGGGGGATCAAGAGACCCAGTACTTC
CASSQGPTVGGDQETQYF
>TRBJ1-2|TRBV28|TRBD1|-
TGTGCCGCCAGGGGGCCCGTCACCCTTAACTATGGCTACACCTTC
CAARGPVTLNYGYTF
>TRBJ2-3|TRBV5-4|TRBD1|-
TGTGCCAGCAGCCGTACAGGGGGCATCACAGATACGCAGTATTTT
CASSRTGGITDTQYF
>TRBJ2-3|TRBV7-2|-|once
TGTGCCAGCAGCATGGATTTTAGCAGCACAGATACGCAGTATTTT
CASSMDFSSTDTQYF
>TRBJ1-2|TRBV19|-|-
TGTGCCAGTAGTATGGAATACAGCTATGGCTACACCTTC
CASSMEYSYGYTF
>TRBJ1-3|TRBV5-6|TRBD1|few
TGTGCCAGCAGCTTACAGGGGCACCTCACTGGAAACACCATATATTTT
CASSLQGHLTGNTIYF
>TRBJ2-3|TRBV27|-|-
TGTGCCAGCAGAAGGGGGGGGACGCAGTATTTT
CASRRGGTQYF
>TRBJ1-4|TRBV15|-|once
TGTGCCACCAGCAGAGGTTACGAGGCAGGCGCAGGGGAAAAACTGTTTTTT
CATSRGYEAGAGEKLFF
>TRBJ2-2|TRBV10-1|TRBD2|-
TGCGCCAGCAGTGAGTCTCTCCGGACTAGCGGGGGGGAGCTGTTTTTT
CASSESLRTSGGELFF
>TRBJ1-4|TRBV5-1|TRBD1|few
TGCGCCAGCAGCCCCCACCGGGACAGGGGAACGGGGTTTGAAAAACTGTTTTTT
CASSPHRDRGTGFEKLFF
>TRBJ2-1|TRBV12-2|-|once
TGTGCAAGTCGCTTAGTTCGGGGGGGCCCCCTCAATGAGCAGTTCTTC
CASRLVRGGPLNEQFF
>TRBJ2-6|TRBV5-1|-|few
TGCGCCAGCAGCTTGTTTGCGGTGAGCTCTGGGGCCAACGTCCTGACTTTC
CASSLFAVSSGANVLTF